These T cell receptor beta chains were read from a single sample in a study of molecular identifiers for immune sequencing clone quantification. Via MiXCR, TCRdb re-called the PCR reads, giving one row per CDR3 protein. Of fewer than 350,000 distinct CDR3 sequences listed, 20% to 25% are singletons. The sequenced sample was naive CD8+ T cells from blood, with Jurkat cell RNA spiked in. The origin of the receptors is a human donor in good health. Some libraries in this study had Jurkat cell RNA spiked in. Each CDR3 is given with its conserved first and last residue. The D gene is left open where the match is weak. Size is stated for part of the rows, as once, few or many counts, or as a class when the clone is expanded.

J gene: TRBJ2-5; D gene: -; V gene: TRBV5-1; clone size: many; CDR3 protein: CASSTPDRDFQETQYF; CDR3 DNA: TGCGCCAGCAGCACCCCTGACAGGGACTTCCAAGAGACCCAGTACTTC
J gene: TRBJ2-7; D gene: TRBD2; V gene: TRBV20-1; clone size: many; CDR3 protein: CSATTSWAEQYF; CDR3 DNA: TGCAGTGCTACGACTAGCTGGGCCGAGCAGTACTTC
J gene: TRBJ2-7; D gene: TRBD2; V gene: TRBV5-5; clone size: many; CDR3 protein: CASSLEQATGLANYEQYF; CDR3 DNA: TGTGCCAGCAGCTTGGAGCAGGCAACGGGACTAGCGAATTACGAGCAGTACTTC
J gene: TRBJ1-1; D gene: -; V gene: TRBV30; clone size: many; CDR3 protein: CAWSEVRVLFVGTEAFF; CDR3 DNA: TGTGCCTGGAGTGAAGTCAGGGTTTTGTTTGTTGGCACTGAAGCTTTCTTT
J gene: TRBJ1-1; D gene: -; V gene: TRBV12-3/TRBV12-4; clone size: many; CDR3 protein: CASTWGGAAEAFF; CDR3 DNA: TGTGCCAGCACCTGGGGAGGGGCGGCCGAAGCTTTCTTT
J gene: TRBJ2-3; D gene: TRBD1; V gene: TRBV5-3; clone size: -; CDR3 protein: CASSLDRAVTDTQYF; CDR3 DNA: TGTGCCAGCAGCTTGGACAGGGCGGTCACAGATACGCAGTATTTT
J gene: TRBJ1-1; D gene: -; V gene: TRBV4-2; clone size: -; CDR3 protein: CASSETGDTEAFF; CDR3 DNA: TGTGCCAGCAGCGAAACAGGTGACACTGAAGCTTTCTTT
J gene: TRBJ1-1; D gene: TRBD1; V gene: TRBV29-1; clone size: many; CDR3 protein: CSVEVFWDRVPCTEAFF; CDR3 DNA: TGCAGCGTTGAGGTGTTTTGGGACAGGGTACCTTGCACTGAAGCTTTCTTT
J gene: TRBJ1-5; D gene: -; V gene: TRBV6-2/TRBV6-3; clone size: many; CDR3 protein: CASSYGRGNQPQHF; CDR3 DNA: TGTGCCAGCAGTTATGGCAGGGGCAATCAGCCCCAGCATTTT
J gene: TRBJ1-1; D gene: -; V gene: TRBV11-2; clone size: -; CDR3 protein: CASSPPRAGEIEAFF; CDR3 DNA: TGTGCCAGCAGCCCGCCCCGGGCGGGAGAAATTGAAGCTTTCTTT
J gene: TRBJ1-5; D gene: -; V gene: TRBV28; clone size: many; CDR3 protein: CASSLFVRGGQPQHF; CDR3 DNA: TGTGCCAGCAGTTTATTTGTTAGGGGTGGGCAGCCCCAGCATTTT
J gene: TRBJ2-5; D gene: TRBD2; V gene: TRBV13; clone size: many; CDR3 protein: CASSLLLAGLEGTQYF; CDR3 DNA: TGTGCCAGCAGCTTATTGCTAGCGGGCCTTGAGGGGACCCAGTACTTC
J gene: TRBJ1-1; D gene: -; V gene: TRBV12-3/TRBV12-4; clone size: many; CDR3 protein: CASTSPQATEAFF; CDR3 DNA: TGTGCCAGCACCTCGCCGCAGGCCACTGAAGCTTTCTTT